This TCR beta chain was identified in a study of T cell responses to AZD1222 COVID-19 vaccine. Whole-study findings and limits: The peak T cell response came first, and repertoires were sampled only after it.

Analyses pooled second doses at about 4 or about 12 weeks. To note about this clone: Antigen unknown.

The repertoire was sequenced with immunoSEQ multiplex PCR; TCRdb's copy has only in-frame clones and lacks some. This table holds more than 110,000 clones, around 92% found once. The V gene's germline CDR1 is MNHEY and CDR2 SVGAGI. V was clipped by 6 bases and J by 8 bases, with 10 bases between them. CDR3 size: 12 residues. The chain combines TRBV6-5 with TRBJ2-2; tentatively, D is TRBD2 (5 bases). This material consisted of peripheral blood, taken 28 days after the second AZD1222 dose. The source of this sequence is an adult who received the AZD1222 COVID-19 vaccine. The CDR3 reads CASSPRGGELFF. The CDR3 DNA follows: TGTGCCAGCAGCCCCCGAGGGGGGGAGCTGTTTTTT.